There are many counts of the clone carrying this TCR beta chain. TCRdb independently ran MiXCR on the 5' RACE reads; one entry per CDR3 protein. The sample contains more than 60,000 distinct CDR3 sequences, under 8.5% of which appear only once. The entry originates in a study of spatial heterogeneity in lung cancer. Time point in this sample: sample taken at primary tumor resection. Unsorted samples of tumor, nontumor lung or frozen PBMC had their whole RNA sequenced. With 7 bases clipped from V and 3 bases from J, the junction kept 5 bases outside the gene matches. The CDR3 length is 13 residues. This sample comprised PBMCs, obtained at surgery. The source is a male donor with early-stage non-small cell lung cancer. The chain is built from TRBV12-3 or TRBV12-4 and TRBJ1-2, with 7 bases that match TRBD1. CDR3 nucleotide sequence: TGTGCCAGCATTGACAGGGCACACTATGGCTACACCTTC. Its translation is CASIDRAHYGYTF.